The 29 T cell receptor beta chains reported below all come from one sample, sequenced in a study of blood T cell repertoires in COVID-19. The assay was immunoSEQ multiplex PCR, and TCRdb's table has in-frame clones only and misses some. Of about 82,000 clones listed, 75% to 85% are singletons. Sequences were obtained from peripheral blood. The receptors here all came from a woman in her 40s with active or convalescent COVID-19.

CDR3 in amino acids: CASSPRTGDLHEQYF. The CDR3 region has the DNA TGTGCCAGCAGCCCACGCACGGGAGATCTACACGAGCAGTACTTC. This chain joins TRBV7-2 and TRBJ2-7; tentatively, D is TRBD2 (6 bases). The CDR3 has 15 amino acids. V was clipped by 5 bases and J by 5 bases, with 19 bases between them. CDR1 SGHTA and CDR2 FQGNSA come from the germline V gene.

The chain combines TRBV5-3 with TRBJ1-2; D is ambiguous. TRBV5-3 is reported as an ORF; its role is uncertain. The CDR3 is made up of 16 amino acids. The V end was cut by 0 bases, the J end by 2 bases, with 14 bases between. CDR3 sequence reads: CARSLAPISLNYGYTF. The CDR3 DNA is TGTGCCAGAAGCTTGGCCCCTATTAGTCTCAACTATGGCTACACCTTC.

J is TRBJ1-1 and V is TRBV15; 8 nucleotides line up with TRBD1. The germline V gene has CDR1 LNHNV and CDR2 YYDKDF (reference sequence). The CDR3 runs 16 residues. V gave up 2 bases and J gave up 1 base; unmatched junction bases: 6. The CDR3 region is CATSRSRGLRNTEAFF. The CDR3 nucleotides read TGTGCCACCAGCAGATCCAGGGGGCTACGGAACACTGAAGCTTTCTTT.

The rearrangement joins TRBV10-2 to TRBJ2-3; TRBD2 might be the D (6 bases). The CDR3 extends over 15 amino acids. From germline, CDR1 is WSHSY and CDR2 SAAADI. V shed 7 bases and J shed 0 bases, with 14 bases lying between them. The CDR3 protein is CASKEGPASTDTQYF. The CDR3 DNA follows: TGCGCCAGCAAGGAGGGCCCCGCCAGCACAGATACGCAGTATTTT.

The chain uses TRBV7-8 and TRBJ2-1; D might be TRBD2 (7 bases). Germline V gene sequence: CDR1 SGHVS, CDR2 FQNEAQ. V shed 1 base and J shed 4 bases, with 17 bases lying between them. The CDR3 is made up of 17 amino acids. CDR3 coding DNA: TGTGCCAGCAGCTTAGGTAGGGGGGGGTTAGGGTACAATGAGCAGTTCTTC. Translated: CASSLGRGGLGYNEQFF. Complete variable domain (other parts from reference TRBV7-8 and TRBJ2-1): GAGVSQSPRYKVAKRGQDVALRCDPISGHVSLFWYQQALGQGPEFLTYFQNEAQLDKSGLPSDRFFAERPEGSVSTLKIQRTQQEDSAVYLCASSLGRGGLGYNEQFFGPGTRLTVL.

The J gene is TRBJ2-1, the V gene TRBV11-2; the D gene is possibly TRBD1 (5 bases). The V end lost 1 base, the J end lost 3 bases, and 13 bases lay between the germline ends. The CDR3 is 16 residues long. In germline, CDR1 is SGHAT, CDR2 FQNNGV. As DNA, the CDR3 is TGTGCCAGCAGCTTAGTACAGGTTGGGATCTACAATGAGCAGTTCTTC. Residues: CASSLVQVGIYNEQFF. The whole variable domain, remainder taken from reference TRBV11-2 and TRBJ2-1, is EAGVAQSPRYKIIEKRQSVAFWCNPISGHATLYWYQQILGQGPKLLIQFQNNGVVDDSQLPKDRFSAERLKGVDSTLKIQPAKLEDSAVYLCASSLVQVGIYNEQFFGPGTRLTVL.

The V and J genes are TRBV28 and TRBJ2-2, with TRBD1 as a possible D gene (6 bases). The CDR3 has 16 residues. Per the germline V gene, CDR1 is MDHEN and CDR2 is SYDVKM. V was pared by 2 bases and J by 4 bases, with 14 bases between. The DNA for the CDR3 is TGTGCCAGCAGTTTACGGACAGTCCAACTCACCGGGGAGCTGTTTTTT. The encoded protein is CASSLRTVQLTGELFF.

In DNA form, the CDR3 reads TGTGCCAGCAGCTTGGCCCAGCGGGGGGGCCACAATGAGCAGTTCTTC. Its translation: CASSLAQRGGHNEQFF. This chain uses TRBV5-4 with TRBJ2-1; 10 positions match TRBD2. Trimming took 0 bases from V and 5 from J; bases not matched to a gene: 5. This CDR3 has 16 amino acids. Germline values: CDR1 SGHNT, CDR2 YYREEE (reference sequence). Full variable domain (rest looked up from reference TRBV5-4 and TRBJ2-1): ETGVTQSPTHLIKTRGQQVTLRCSSQSGHNTVSWYQQALGQGPQFIFQYYREEENGRGNFPPRFSGLQFPNYSSELNVNALELDDSALYLCASSLAQRGGHNEQFFGPGTRLTVL.

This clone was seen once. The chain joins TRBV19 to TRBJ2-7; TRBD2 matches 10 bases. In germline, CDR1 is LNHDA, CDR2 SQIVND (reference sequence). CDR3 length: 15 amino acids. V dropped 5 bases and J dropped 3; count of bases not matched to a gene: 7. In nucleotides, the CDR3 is TGTGCCAGTAGTCCTCAGACTAGCGGGCACTACGAGCAGTACTTC. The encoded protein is CASSPQTSGHYEQYF.

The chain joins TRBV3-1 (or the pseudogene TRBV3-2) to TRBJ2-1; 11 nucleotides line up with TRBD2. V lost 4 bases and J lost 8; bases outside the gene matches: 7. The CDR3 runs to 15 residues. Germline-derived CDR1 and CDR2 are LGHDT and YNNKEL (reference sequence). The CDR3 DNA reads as TGTGCCAGCAGCCGGGGGACTAGCGGCTTCGATGAGCAGTTCTTC. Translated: CASSRGTSGFDEQFF.

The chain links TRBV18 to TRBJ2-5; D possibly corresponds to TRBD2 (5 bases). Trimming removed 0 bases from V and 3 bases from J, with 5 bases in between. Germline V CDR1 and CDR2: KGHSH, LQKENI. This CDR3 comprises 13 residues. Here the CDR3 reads CASSPPREETQYF. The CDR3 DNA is TGTGCCAGCTCACCACCGAGGGAAGAGACCCAGTACTTC.

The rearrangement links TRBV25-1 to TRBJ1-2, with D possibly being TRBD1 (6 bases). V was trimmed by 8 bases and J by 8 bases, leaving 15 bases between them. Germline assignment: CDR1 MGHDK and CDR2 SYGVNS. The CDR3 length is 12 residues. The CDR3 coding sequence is TGTGCCAGCCGCTCCCCTGGGGGCGGCTACACCTTC. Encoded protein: CASRSPGGGYTF.

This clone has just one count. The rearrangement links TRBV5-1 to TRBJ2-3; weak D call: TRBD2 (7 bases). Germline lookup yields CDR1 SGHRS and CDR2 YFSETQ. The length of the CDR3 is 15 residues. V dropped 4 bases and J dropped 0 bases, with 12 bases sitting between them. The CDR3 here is CASSHGGLSTDTQYF. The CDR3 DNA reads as TGCGCCAGCAGCCACGGGGGGCTTAGCACAGATACGCAGTATTTT. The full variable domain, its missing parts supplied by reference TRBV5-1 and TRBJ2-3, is KAGVTQTPRYLIKTRGQQVTLSCSPISGHRSVSWYQQTPGQGLQFLFEYFSETQRNKGNFPGRFSGRQFSNSRSEMNVSTLELGDSALYLCASSHGGLSTDTQYFGPGTRLTVL.

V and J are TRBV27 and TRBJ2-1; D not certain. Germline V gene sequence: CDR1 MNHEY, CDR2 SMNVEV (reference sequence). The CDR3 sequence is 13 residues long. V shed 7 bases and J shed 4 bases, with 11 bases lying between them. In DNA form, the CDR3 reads TGTGCCAGCAAATGGAGTCGATACAATGAGCAGTTCTTC. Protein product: CASKWSRYNEQFF.

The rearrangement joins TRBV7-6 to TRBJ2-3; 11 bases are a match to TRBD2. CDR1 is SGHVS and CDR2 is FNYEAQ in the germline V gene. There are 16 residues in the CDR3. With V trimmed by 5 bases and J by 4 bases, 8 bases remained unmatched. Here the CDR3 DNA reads TGTGCCAGCAGCGCCCTTAGCGGGAGGGCTTCAGATACGCAGTATTTT. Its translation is CASSALSGRASDTQYF.

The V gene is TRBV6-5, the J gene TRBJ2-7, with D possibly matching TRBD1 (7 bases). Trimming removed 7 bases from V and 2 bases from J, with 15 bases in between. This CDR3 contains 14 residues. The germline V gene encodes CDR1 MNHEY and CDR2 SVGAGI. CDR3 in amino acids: CASKSSGGTYEQYF. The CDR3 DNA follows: TGTGCCAGCAAATCCTCAGGGGGGACCTACGAGCAGTACTTC.

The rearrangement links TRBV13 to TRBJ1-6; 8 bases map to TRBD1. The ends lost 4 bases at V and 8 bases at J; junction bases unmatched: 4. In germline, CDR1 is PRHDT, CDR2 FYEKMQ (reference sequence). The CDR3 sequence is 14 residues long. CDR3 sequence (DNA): TGTGCCAGCAGCTCCGGACAGGGATATTCACCCCTCCACTTT. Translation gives CASSSGQGYSPLHF.

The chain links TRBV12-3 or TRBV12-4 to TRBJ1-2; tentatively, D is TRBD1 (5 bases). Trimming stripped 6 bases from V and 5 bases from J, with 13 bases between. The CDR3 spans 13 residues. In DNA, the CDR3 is TGTGCCAGCAGCCCTTCGGGGGTTTATGGCTACACCTTC. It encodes CASSPSGVYGYTF.

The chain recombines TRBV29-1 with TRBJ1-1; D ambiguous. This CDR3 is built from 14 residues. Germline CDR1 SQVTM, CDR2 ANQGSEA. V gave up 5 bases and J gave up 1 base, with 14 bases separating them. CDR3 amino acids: CSVTSGSANTEAFF. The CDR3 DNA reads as TGCAGCGTTACTTCGGGGTCGGCGAACACTGAAGCTTTCTTT.

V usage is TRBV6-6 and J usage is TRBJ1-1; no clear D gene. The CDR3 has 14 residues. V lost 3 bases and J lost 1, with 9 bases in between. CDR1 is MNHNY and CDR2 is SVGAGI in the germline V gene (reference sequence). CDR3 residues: CASSYPERNTEAFF. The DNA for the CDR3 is TGTGCCAGCAGTTATCCGGAGAGGAACACTGAAGCTTTCTTT.

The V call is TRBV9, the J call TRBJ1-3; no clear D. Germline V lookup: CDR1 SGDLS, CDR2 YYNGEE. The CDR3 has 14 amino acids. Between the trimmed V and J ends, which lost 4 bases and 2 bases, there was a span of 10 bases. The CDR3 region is CASSRGVAGNTIYF. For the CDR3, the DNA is TGTGCCAGCAGCCGCGGGGTGGCTGGAAACACCATATATTTT.

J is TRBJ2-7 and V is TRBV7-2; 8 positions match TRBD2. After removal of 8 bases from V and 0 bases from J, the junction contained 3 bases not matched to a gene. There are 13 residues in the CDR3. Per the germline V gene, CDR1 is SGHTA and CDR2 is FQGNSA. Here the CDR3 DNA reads TGTGCCAGCCGGGAGGGCCTCTCCTACGAGCAGTACTTC. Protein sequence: CASREGLSYEQYF.

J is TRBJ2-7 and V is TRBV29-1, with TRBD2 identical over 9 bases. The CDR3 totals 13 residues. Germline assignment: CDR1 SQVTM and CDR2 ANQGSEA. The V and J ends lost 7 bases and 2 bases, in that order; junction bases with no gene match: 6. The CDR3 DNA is TGCAGCGCCCGGACTAGCGCCACCTACGAGCAGTACTTC. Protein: CSARTSATYEQYF.

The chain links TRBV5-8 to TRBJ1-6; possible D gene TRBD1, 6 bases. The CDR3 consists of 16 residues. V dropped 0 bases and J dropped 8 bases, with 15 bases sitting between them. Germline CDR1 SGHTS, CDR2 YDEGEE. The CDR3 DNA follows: TGTGCCAGCAGCTTGGACAGGGCTACTCTCGATTCACCCCTCCACTTT. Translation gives CASSLDRATLDSPLHF.

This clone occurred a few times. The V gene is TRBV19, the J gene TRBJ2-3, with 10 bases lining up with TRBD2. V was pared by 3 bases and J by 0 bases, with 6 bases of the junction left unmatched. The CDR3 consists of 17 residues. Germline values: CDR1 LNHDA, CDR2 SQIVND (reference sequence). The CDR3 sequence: CASSMSLAGASTDTQYF. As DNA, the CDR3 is TGTGCCAGTAGTATGTCCCTAGCGGGGGCTAGCACAGATACGCAGTATTTT.

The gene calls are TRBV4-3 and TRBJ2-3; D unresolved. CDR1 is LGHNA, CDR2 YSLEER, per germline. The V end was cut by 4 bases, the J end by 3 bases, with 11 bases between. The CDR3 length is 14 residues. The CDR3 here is CASSPFVRTDTQYF. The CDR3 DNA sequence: TGCGCCAGCAGCCCCTTTGTCAGGACAGATACGCAGTATTTT.

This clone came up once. CDR3 DNA sequence: TGTGCCAGCAGTTTAGACAGGGAAGAAGCTTTCTTT. Encoded protein: CASSLDREEAFF. The J gene is TRBJ1-1, the V gene TRBV28; the match to TRBD1 covers 7 bases. J was trimmed by 8 bases and V by 2 bases; bases with no gene match: 2. The V gene's germline CDR1 is MDHEN and CDR2 SYDVKM. The CDR3 has 12 amino acids.

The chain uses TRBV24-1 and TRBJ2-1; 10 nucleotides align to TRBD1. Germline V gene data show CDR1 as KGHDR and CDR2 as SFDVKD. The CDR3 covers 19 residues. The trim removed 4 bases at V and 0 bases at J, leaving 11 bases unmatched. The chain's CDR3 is CATSETGTGEVGSYNEQFF. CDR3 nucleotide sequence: TGTGCCACCAGTGAAACCGGGACAGGGGAGGTTGGCTCCTACAATGAGCAGTTCTTC.

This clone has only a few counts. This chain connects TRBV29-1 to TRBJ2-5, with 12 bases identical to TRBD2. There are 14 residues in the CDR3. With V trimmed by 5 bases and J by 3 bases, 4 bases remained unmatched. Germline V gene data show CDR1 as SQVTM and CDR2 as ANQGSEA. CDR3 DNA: TGCAGCGTTCCGCGGACTAGCGGGAAAGAGACCCAGTACTTC. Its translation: CSVPRTSGKETQYF.